Listed below are T cell receptor beta chains from one sample, sequenced in a study of T-cell reconstitution after alpha-beta-depleted transplantation in children. A single record per CDR3 protein comes from TCRdb applying MiXCR to the PCR reads. The sample yields a few hundred thousand distinct CDR3 sequences, 10% seen once. The specimen comprised PBMCs from the stem cell graft donor, sampled from the stem cell graft. The receptors here all came from a human donor who donated a stem cell graft to a child with acute lymphoblastic leukemia. Each CDR3 is given without its conserved first and last residue. Only part of the rows carry a size: once, few, many, or a class if the clone is expanded.

cdr3_length: 11
clone_size: few
v_call: TRBV29-1
j_call: TRBJ1-1
cdr3_aa: SEQIFQNTEAF

cdr3_length: 12
clone_size: many
v_call: TRBV29-1
j_call: TRBJ1-1
cdr3_aa: SVDKSAQGTEAF

cdr3_length: 11
clone_size: .
v_call: TRBV29-1
j_call: TRBJ2-2
cdr3_aa: SAGHTNTGELF

cdr3_length: 14
clone_size: many
v_call: TRBV4-2
j_call: TRBJ2-3
cdr3_aa: ASSPRTSGPTDTQY

cdr3_length: 11
clone_size: many
v_call: TRBV12-3/TRBV12-4
j_call: TRBJ1-5
cdr3_aa: ASSPSLHQPQH

cdr3_length: 10
clone_size: .
v_call: TRBV28
j_call: TRBJ2-5
cdr3_aa: ASRSGQETQY

cdr3_length: 13
clone_size: once
v_call: TRBV24-1
j_call: TRBJ1-2
cdr3_aa: ATSSGAGLIYGYT

cdr3_length: 14
clone_size: .
v_call: TRBV20-1
j_call: TRBJ2-3
cdr3_aa: IPSRLAGPSTDTQY

cdr3_length: 13
clone_size: few
v_call: TRBV4-1
j_call: TRBJ2-7
cdr3_aa: ASSARDNYAYEQY

cdr3_length: 11
clone_size: few
v_call: TRBV12-3/TRBV12-4
j_call: TRBJ1-2
cdr3_aa: ASSLSGIAGYT

cdr3_length: 15
clone_size: .
v_call: TRBV7-9
j_call: TRBJ2-6
cdr3_aa: ASSAAGLTSGANVLT

cdr3_length: 12
clone_size: .
v_call: TRBV24-1
j_call: TRBJ2-3
cdr3_aa: ATSSGTNLNTQY

cdr3_length: 13
clone_size: .
v_call: TRBV4-3
j_call: TRBJ2-3
cdr3_aa: ASSHLVTSTDTQY

cdr3_length: 13
clone_size: .
v_call: TRBV19
j_call: TRBJ1-5
cdr3_aa: ASSMAQRGNQPQH

cdr3_length: 12
clone_size: few
v_call: TRBV5-6
j_call: TRBJ2-7
cdr3_aa: ASSLLQGSNEQY

cdr3_length: 13
clone_size: many
v_call: TRBV12-3/TRBV12-4
j_call: TRBJ1-5
cdr3_aa: ASSLRDRVNQPQH

cdr3_length: 13
clone_size: few
v_call: TRBV20-1
j_call: TRBJ2-3
cdr3_aa: SASLYSGFTDTQY

cdr3_length: 13
clone_size: few
v_call: TRBV4-1
j_call: TRBJ2-1
cdr3_aa: ASSQEWTSSNEQF

cdr3_length: 9
clone_size: few
v_call: TRBV12-3/TRBV12-4
j_call: TRBJ1-5
cdr3_aa: ASSSVGPQH

cdr3_length: 11
clone_size: .
v_call: TRBV24-1
j_call: TRBJ2-1
cdr3_aa: AIRQGPWEEQF

cdr3_length: 12
clone_size: few
v_call: TRBV20-1
j_call: TRBJ2-1
cdr3_aa: SASRLAETNEQF

cdr3_length: 13
clone_size: .
v_call: TRBV28
j_call: TRBJ2-7
cdr3_aa: ASIAGGTGGTGQY

cdr3_length: 12
clone_size: many
v_call: TRBV30
j_call: TRBJ2-3
cdr3_aa: AWTLAGNSDTQY